The 29 T cell receptor beta chains below come from one sample, sequenced in a study of blood T cell repertoires in COVID-19. Sequencing was performed with immunoSEQ multiplex PCR; in TCRdb, only in-frame clones are kept and a portion is missing. The table records some 180,000 clones, under 85% of them present only once. The specimen was peripheral blood. The receptors originated from a human donor in a cohort sampled during active COVID-19.

This clone was recorded once. The V and J genes are TRBV19 and TRBJ2-7; 8 bases line up with TRBD1. V was clipped by 6 bases and J by 1 base; unmatched bases: 11. The CDR3 contains 16 residues. Per the germline V gene, CDR1 is LNHDA and CDR2 is SQIVND (reference sequence). The CDR3: CASSPSFGTGSYEQYF. In nucleotides, the CDR3 is TGTGCCAGTAGCCCCTCCTTCGGGACAGGTTCCTACGAGCAGTACTTC. Full variable domain (remainder filled in from reference TRBV19 and TRBJ2-7): DGGITQSPKYLFRKEGQNVTLSCEQNLNHDAMYWYRQDPGQGLRLIYYSQIVNDFQKGDIAEGYSVSREKKESFPLTVTSAQKNPTAFYLCASSPSFGTGSYEQYFGPGTRLTVT.

V is TRBV27 and J is TRBJ1-2; 11 nucleotides line up with TRBD1. The CDR3 contains 15 residues. Per germline, CDR1 MNHEY and CDR2 SMNVEV (reference sequence). Trimming took 3 bases from V and 5 from J; bases not matched to a gene: 5. CDR3 region: CASSFGTGGVYGYTF. The CDR3 DNA reads TGTGCCAGCAGTTTTGGGACAGGGGGGGTTTATGGCTACACCTTC.

The chain joins TRBV12-3 or TRBV12-4 to TRBJ2-7, with TRBD1 matching over 7 bases. V trimming: 5 bases; J trimming: 2 bases; junction bases outside the gene matches: 3. CDR3 length equals 13 residues. The CDR3 region has the DNA TGTGCCAGCAGTCAAGGACAGGCCTACGAGCAGTACTTC. As protein: CASSQGQAYEQYF.

A single count supports this clone. The chain combines TRBV9 with TRBJ2-1, with TRBD2 matching 10 bases. Germline loops: CDR1 SGDLS, CDR2 YYNGEE. This CDR3 region has 13 residues. V lost 7 bases, J lost 8 bases, and 6 bases stayed unmatched. The CDR3 nucleotides read TGTGCCAGCGGGACTAGCGCATTCGATGAGCAGTTCTTC. Its protein product is CASGTSAFDEQFF.

This clone turned up a few times. The chain recombines TRBV5-1 with TRBJ1-1, with 8 bases matching TRBD1. The length of the CDR3 is 14 residues. V lost 4 bases and J lost 2; bases outside the gene matches: 4. Germline assignment: CDR1 SGHRS and CDR2 YFSETQ. CDR3 region: CASSGDRGNTEAFF. The CDR3 region has the DNA TGCGCCAGCAGCGGAGACAGGGGAAACACTGAAGCTTTCTTT.

The chain links TRBV7-9 to TRBJ1-1; D may be TRBD1 (5 bases). Germline CDR1 and CDR2: SEHNR and FQNEAQ (reference sequence). Trimming removed 2 bases from V and 7 bases from J, with 8 bases in between. The CDR3 covers 12 residues. Written as DNA, the CDR3 is TGTGCCAGCAGCTTACCAGGGTTTGAAGCTTTCTTT. Encoded protein: CASSLPGFEAFF.

The rearrangement uses TRBV4-2 and TRBJ2-1; 10 bases line up with TRBD2. The CDR3 length is 17 residues. V shed 0 bases and J 9 bases; nucleotides not matched to a gene: 11. Germline CDR1 and CDR2: LGHNA and YNFKEQ. This CDR3 is CASSQDRASGGYGEQFF. The CDR3, as DNA: TGTGCCAGCAGCCAAGATCGGGCTAGCGGGGGCTACGGTGAGCAGTTCTTC.

The chain recombines TRBV3-1 (or the pseudogene TRBV3-2) with TRBJ1-3; possibly TRBD1 for D (5 bases). The CDR3 has 14 residues. Between the trimmed V and J ends, which lost 4 bases and 1 base, there was a span of 8 bases. Per germline, CDR1 LGHDT and CDR2 YNNKEL (reference sequence). Here the CDR3 DNA reads TGTGCCAGCAGCCCGGACATATCTGGAAACACCATATATTTT. It translates to CASSPDISGNTIYF.

The V gene is TRBV2, the J gene TRBJ1-5, with D possibly TRBD1 on 5 matching bases. The CDR3 is made up of 19 amino acids. CDR1 SNHLY and CDR2 FYNNEI come from the germline V gene. V dropped 3 bases and J dropped 2 bases, with 23 bases sitting between them. In DNA, the CDR3 is TGTGCCAGCAGTGACCCAGCGAAGGCGCAGGGTAAGGGCAATCAGCCCCAGCATTTT. Its translation is CASSDPAKAQGKGNQPQHF. The whole variable domain, filled in from reference TRBV2 and TRBJ1-5, reads EPEVTQTPSHQVTQMGQEVILRCVPISNHLYFYWYRQILGQKVEFLVSFYNNEISEKSEIFDDQFSVERPDGSNFTLKIRSTKLEDSAMYFCASSDPAKAQGKGNQPQHFGDGTRLSIL.

The chain employs TRBV6-6 and TRBJ1-5; D gene uncertain. Trimming removed 0 bases from V and 6 bases from J, with 15 bases in between. This CDR3 is 16 amino acids long. Germline lookup yields CDR1 MNHNY and CDR2 SVGAGI (reference sequence). CDR3 loop: CASSYSEIKVFQPQHF. The DNA of the CDR3 is TGTGCCAGCAGTTACTCGGAGATTAAGGTTTTTCAGCCCCAGCATTTT.

The chain uses TRBV11-2 and TRBJ1-6; D is uncertain. This CDR3 is 15 amino acids long. Germline CDR1 is SGHAT and CDR2 is FQNNGV. V was cut by 0 bases and J by 9 bases, with 12 bases left in between. CDR3 in DNA: TGTGCCAGCAGCTTAGATTGGACTTCGGGTTCACCCCTCCACTTT. Protein product: CASSLDWTSGSPLHF.

The chain combines TRBV4-1 with TRBJ2-2; D is perhaps TRBD2 (6 bases). This CDR3 region has 19 residues. Looked up from germline, CDR1 is MGHRA and CDR2 is YSYEKL. V was pared by 1 base and J by 7 bases, with 25 bases between. The CDR3 loop reads CASSQGEGGWAGSNGELFF. The CDR3 DNA is TGCGCCAGCAGCCAAGGGGAAGGTGGATGGGCGGGGTCGAACGGGGAGCTGTTTTTT.

This clone turned up a few times. J is TRBJ2-7 and V is TRBV7-8; perhaps TRBD1 as D (5 bases). V lost 5 bases and J 0 bases, leaving 8 bases between the germline ends. CDR1 and CDR2 (germline): SGHVS, FQNEAQ. The CDR3 extends over 13 amino acids. The CDR3 sequence is CASSRQSSYEQYF. The DNA of the CDR3 is TGTGCCAGCAGCAGACAGAGCTCCTACGAGCAGTACTTC.

This clone was seen a single time. V gene TRBV27 combines with J gene TRBJ1-1, with 8 positions matching TRBD1. The V gene end was trimmed by 6 bases and the J gene end by 4 bases; junction bases not matched to a gene: 7. CDR1 and CDR2 from the germline V gene are MNHEY and SMNVEV (reference sequence). The CDR3 is 14 amino acids. CDR3 loop: CASSLRQGSTEAFF. The CDR3, as DNA: TGTGCCAGCAGCCTCCGACAGGGGTCCACTGAAGCTTTCTTT.

This chain connects TRBV6-1 to TRBJ2-1; D is unresolved. Per germline, CDR1 MNHNS and CDR2 SASEGT. V lost 0 bases and J 2 bases, leaving 14 bases between the germline ends. This CDR3 contains 17 residues. The CDR3 reads CASSEADRFLTYNEQFF. CDR3 bases: TGTGCCAGCAGTGAAGCCGATCGGTTTCTTACCTACAATGAGCAGTTCTTC.

This chain uses TRBV15 with TRBJ2-5; maybe TRBD1 (5 bases). CDR1 and CDR2 (germline): LNHNV, YYDKDF (reference sequence). The V and J ends lost 4 bases and 0 bases respectively, with 9 bases between them. CDR3 size: 14 residues. The CDR3 is CATSTTEYQETQYF. Written as DNA, the CDR3 is TGTGCCACCAGCACGACAGAATACCAAGAGACCCAGTACTTC.

This chain connects TRBV12-5 to TRBJ2-2; D uncertain. CDR3 length: 16 amino acids. Germline CDR1 LGHNT, CDR2 FRNRAP. The V gene lost 0 bases and the J gene lost 3 bases, with 11 bases spanning the gap. CDR3 protein: CASGLVGVLHTGELFF. DNA of the CDR3: TGTGCTAGTGGTTTGGTAGGAGTCTTACACACCGGGGAGCTGTTTTTT. The variable domain in full, completed from reference TRBV12-5 and TRBJ2-2, reads DARVTQTPRHKVTEMGQEVTMRCQPILGHNTVFWYRQTMMQGLELLAYFRNRAPLDDSGMPKDRFSAEMPDATLATLKIQPSEPRDSAVYFCASGLVGVLHTGELFFGEGSRLTVL.

The chain employs TRBV15 and TRBJ1-6; possibly TRBD1 for D (6 bases). Germline V lookup: CDR1 LNHNV, CDR2 YYDKDF (reference sequence). CDR3 length equals 15 residues. Trimming left V 0 bases short and J 4 bases short, with 7 bases between. The CDR3: CATSRDQGYNSPLHF. The DNA for the CDR3 is TGTGCCACCAGCAGAGATCAGGGGTATAATTCACCCCTCCACTTT.

The J gene is TRBJ2-7, the V gene TRBV2; D may be TRBD1 (5 bases). Germline V CDR1 and CDR2: SNHLY, FYNNEI. The CDR3 is made up of 16 amino acids. Trimming shortened V by 3 bases and J by 5 bases, and 20 bases separated the two germline ends. The CDR3: CASSDRYDSVSDEQYF. In nucleotides, the CDR3 is TGTGCCAGCAGTGACCGCTACGACAGTGTGTCCGACGAGCAGTACTTC.

The V and J genes are TRBV12-5 and TRBJ1-5; D is ambiguous. The germline V and J ends were trimmed by 1 base and 2 bases, with 3 bases remaining between them. CDR1 and CDR2 from the germline V gene are LGHNT and FRNRAP. The CDR3 runs 13 residues. DNA of the CDR3: TGTGCTAGTGGTTTGGGGCGCAATCAGCCCCAGCATTTT. It translates to CASGLGRNQPQHF. Looking up the rest from reference TRBV12-5 and TRBJ1-5 gives the full variable domain: DARVTQTPRHKVTEMGQEVTMRCQPILGHNTVFWYRQTMMQGLELLAYFRNRAPLDDSGMPKDRFSAEMPDATLATLKIQPSEPRDSAVYFCASGLGRNQPQHFGDGTRLSIL.

V and J are TRBV5-4 and TRBJ2-7, with no clear D. Germline values: CDR1 SGHNT, CDR2 YYREEE (reference sequence). This CDR3 has 13 residues. The V end lost 4 bases, the J end lost 6 bases, and 14 bases lay between the germline ends. CDR3 loop: CASSPDRGSEQYF. The CDR3 DNA follows: TGTGCCAGCAGCCCCGACCGAGGCTCCGAGCAGTACTTC.

The V call is TRBV19, the J call TRBJ2-3, with 7 bases identical to TRBD1. Germline trimming cut 7 bases from V and 4 bases from J; bases unmatched to any gene: 8. There are 14 residues in the CDR3. Germline lookup yields CDR1 LNHDA and CDR2 SQIVND (reference sequence). CDR3 DNA: TGTGCCAGTAATCTCGGGACAGTCTCAGATACGCAGTATTTT. It is translated as CASNLGTVSDTQYF.

The genes are TRBV27 and TRBJ1-2; 11 nucleotides line up with TRBD1. J gave up 0 bases and V 9 bases, and 3 bases lay outside the gene matches. CDR1 is MNHEY and CDR2 is SMNVEV in the germline V gene (reference sequence). This CDR3 has 14 residues. The CDR3 DNA reads as TGTGCCAGTCGGGACAGGGGGGCTAACTATGGCTACACCTTC. Its translation is CASRDRGANYGYTF.

The chain joins TRBV10-2 to TRBJ2-2; 7 nucleotides line up with TRBD1. CDR1 is WSHSY and CDR2 is SAAADI in the germline V gene. J was trimmed by 4 bases and V by 4 bases; bases with no gene match: 6. The CDR3 has 15 residues. The CDR3 nucleotides read TGCGCCAGCAGTGTAGAAGCAGGGGGCACCGGGGAGCTGTTTTTT. Encoded protein: CASSVEAGGTGELFF.

The chain carries TRBV15 and TRBJ2-7; 7 bases fit TRBD1. The CDR3 is 16 amino acids. V lost 3 bases, J lost 3 bases, and 11 bases stayed unmatched. Germline V gene sequence: CDR1 LNHNV, CDR2 YYDKDF (reference sequence). The CDR3 sequence is CATSRLDPGQIYEQYF. CDR3 bases: TGTGCCACCAGCAGGTTAGACCCGGGACAGATCTACGAGCAGTACTTC.

The chain is built from TRBV9 and TRBJ2-1, with D maybe TRBD1 (5 bases). The CDR3 is made up of 13 amino acids. Trimming cost V 0 bases and J 5 bases, with 6 bases left between them. CDR1 and CDR2 (germline): SGDLS, YYNGEE. Here the CDR3 reads CASSVGGHNEQFF. CDR3 DNA: TGTGCCAGCAGCGTAGGGGGCCACAATGAGCAGTTCTTC. Complete variable domain (other parts from reference TRBV9 and TRBJ2-1): DSGVTQTPKHLITATGQRVTLRCSPRSGDLSVYWYQQSLDQGLQFLIQYYNGEERAKGNILERFSAQQFPDLHSELNLSSLELGDSALYFCASSVGGHNEQFFGPGTRLTVL.

The genes are TRBV19 and TRBJ2-6; possible D gene TRBD1, 6 bases. CDR3 length: 18 amino acids. CDR1 and CDR2 (germline): LNHDA, SQIVND (reference sequence). With 0 bases removed from V and 0 bases from J, the gap between germline ends came to 12 bases. The CDR3 bases are TGTGCCAGTAGTATAGATGCCGACAGGCCCTCTGGGGCCAACGTCCTGACTTTC. Amino acid sequence: CASSIDADRPSGANVLTF. Variable domain in full (rest from reference TRBV19 and TRBJ2-6): DGGITQSPKYLFRKEGQNVTLSCEQNLNHDAMYWYRQDPGQGLRLIYYSQIVNDFQKGDIAEGYSVSREKKESFPLTVTSAQKNPTAFYLCASSIDADRPSGANVLTFGAGSRLTVL.

This clone was detected a few times. V gene TRBV4-1 combines with J gene TRBJ1-5, with TRBD1 identical over 7 bases. The V gene end was trimmed by 8 bases and the J gene end by 7 bases; junction bases not matched to a gene: 14. CDR3 size: 15 residues. Germline V lookup: CDR1 MGHRA, CDR2 YSYEKL. The CDR3: CASRGGQGPGQPQHF. DNA for the CDR3: TGCGCCAGCCGAGGGGGCCAGGGGCCGGGGCAGCCCCAGCATTTT.

This clone has more than one count but fewer than ten. The chain links TRBV9 to TRBJ2-7; 7 bases map to TRBD1. CDR1 is SGDLS and CDR2 is YYNGEE in the germline V gene. The CDR3 loop spans 12 amino acids. J lost 6 bases, V lost 4 bases, and 4 bases had no gene match. The CDR3 loop reads CASSTYRGEQYF. The CDR3 DNA reads TGTGCCAGCAGCACCTACAGGGGCGAGCAGTACTTC. Full variable domain (missing parts from reference TRBV9 and TRBJ2-7): DSGVTQTPKHLITATGQRVTLRCSPRSGDLSVYWYQQSLDQGLQFLIQYYNGEERAKGNILERFSAQQFPDLHSELNLSSLELGDSALYFCASSTYRGEQYFGPGTRLTVT.